The entry that follows covers one TCR beta chain sequence. What it binds is not known. Germline values: CDR1 SGHRS, CDR2 YFSETQ. This CDR3 has 16 residues. V gave up 0 bases and J gave up 0 bases, with 9 bases separating them. This sample is drawn from a study of beta chain features in type 1 diabetes. Study in general: Analysis included 107,917,701 sorted cells drawn from all samples.

Expressed TCRB transcripts were sequenced, since all the RNA that had been isolated was reverse transcribed. TCRdb's table, derived via immunoSEQ multiplex PCR, lists solely in-frame clones and lacks some. This repertoire shows 850,000 to 900,000 clones, about 17% found once; its top ten account for about 0.025%. Sampling consisted of one heparinised blood draw per donor, averaging around 120 mL. General observations from the study: Patients with type 1 diabetes carried fewer insertions and had more deletions at their VDJ junctions.

The V call is TRBV5-1, the J call TRBJ2-2, with D perhaps matching TRBD2 (6 bases). Sequenced material: naive CD4+ T cells from blood. This TCR derives from a woman aged 18-29 years in good health. The CDR3 DNA is TGCGCCAGCAGCTTGGGCCTAGCGACGAACACCGGGGAGCTGTTTTTT. Residues: CASSLGLATNTGELFF.